This record covers a single T cell receptor (beta chain). Germline V gene sequence: CDR1 SNHLY, CDR2 FYNNEI. CDR3 size: 14 residues. TCRdb reprocessed the 5' RACE reads and reports one entry per CDR3 protein, with no DNA. Recorded here are about 160,000 distinct CDR3 sequences; the top ten clones represent about 18%. This record comes from a study of T cells expressing NK-cell markers. This TCR derives from a woman between 18 and 70 years old in good health. The chain carries TRBV2 and TRBJ2-1; the TCRdb D gene call, TRBD1, has no DNA to confirm it. The sequenced material came from blood T cells: a sorted CD56 or NKG2C T cell subset, CD4+ or CD8+ T cells, or bulk PBMC T cells (not recorded which). Here the CDR3 reads CASSRTGANNEQFF.